The clone carrying this TCR beta chain was seen a few times. What it binds is not known. The data stem from a study of vaccination effects on CD4 cells after COVID-19. Here immunoSEQ multiplex PCR was the method, and the copy in TCRdb shows in-frame clones only, minus some. The profile shows roughly 56,000 clones, over 60% of them singletons. The culture ran for roughly ten days, and then CD4+ T cells were isolated. In the vaccine recipients, nucleocapsid antibodies were negative and there was no prior SARS-CoV-2 infection. Days 3 and 7 were when half the medium was replaced with IL-2 medium. The starting material was CD4+ T cells from PBMCs cultured without peptide, obtained before COVID-19 vaccination. This TCR was sampled from a human donor who received a COVID-19 vaccine.

CDR3 protein: CASSRDDTEAFF. CDR3 bases: TGTGCCAGCAGTCGGGACGACACTGAAGCTTTCTTT. The chain uses TRBV6-2 or TRBV6-3 and TRBJ1-1, with a weak D call TRBD1 (5 bases). V gave up 5 bases and J gave up 3 bases, with 7 bases separating them. CDR1 MNHEY and CDR2 SVGEGT come from the germline V gene. The CDR3 contains 12 residues.